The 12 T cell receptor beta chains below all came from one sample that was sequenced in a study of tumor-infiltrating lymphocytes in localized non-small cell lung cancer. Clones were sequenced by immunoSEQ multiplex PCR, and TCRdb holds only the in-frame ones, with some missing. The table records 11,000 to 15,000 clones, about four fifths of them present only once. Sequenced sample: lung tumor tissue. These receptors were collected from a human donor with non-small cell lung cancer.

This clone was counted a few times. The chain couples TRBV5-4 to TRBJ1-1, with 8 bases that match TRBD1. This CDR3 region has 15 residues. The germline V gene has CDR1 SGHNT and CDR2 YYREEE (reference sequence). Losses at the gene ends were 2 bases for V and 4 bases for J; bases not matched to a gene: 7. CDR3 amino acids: CASSFQLTGGTEAFF. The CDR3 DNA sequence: TGTGCCAGCAGCTTCCAGCTCACAGGGGGCACTGAAGCTTTCTTT.

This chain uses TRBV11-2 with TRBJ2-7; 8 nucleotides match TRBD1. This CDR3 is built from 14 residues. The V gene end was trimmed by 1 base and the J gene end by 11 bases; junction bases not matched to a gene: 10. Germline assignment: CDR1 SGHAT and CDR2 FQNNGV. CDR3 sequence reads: CASSLGGRGLQEYF. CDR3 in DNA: TGTGCCAGCAGCTTAGGCGGCAGGGGGCTTCAGGAGTACTTC.

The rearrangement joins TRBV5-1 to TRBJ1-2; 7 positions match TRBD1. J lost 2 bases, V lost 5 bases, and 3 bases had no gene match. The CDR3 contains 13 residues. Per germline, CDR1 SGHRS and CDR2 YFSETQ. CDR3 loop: CASSPQGNYGYTF. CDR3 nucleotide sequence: TGCGCCAGCAGTCCACAGGGGAACTATGGCTACACCTTC.

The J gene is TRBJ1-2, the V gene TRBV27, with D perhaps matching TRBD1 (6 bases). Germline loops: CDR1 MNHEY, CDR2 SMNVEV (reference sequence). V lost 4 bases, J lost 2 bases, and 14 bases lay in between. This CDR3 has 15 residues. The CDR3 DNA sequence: TGTGCCAGCAGTTCATCTGGGGGGCCCAACTATGGCTACACCTTC. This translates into CASSSSGGPNYGYTF.

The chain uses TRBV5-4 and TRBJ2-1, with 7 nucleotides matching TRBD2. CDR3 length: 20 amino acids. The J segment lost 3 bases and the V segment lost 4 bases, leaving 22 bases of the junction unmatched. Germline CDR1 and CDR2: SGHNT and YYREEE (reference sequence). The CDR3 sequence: CASSGRSSRTSGVFYNEQFF. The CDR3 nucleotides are TGTGCCAGCAGCGGACGATCTAGTCGGACAAGCGGGGTTTTCTACAATGAGCAGTTCTTC.

CDR3 protein: CASSESIQETQYF. In nucleotides, the CDR3 is TGTGCCAGCAGTGAGTCGATACAAGAGACCCAGTACTTC. The chain has TRBV2 and TRBJ2-5; no clear D. The CDR3 has 13 residues. The V gene lost 3 bases and the J gene lost 2 bases, with 7 bases spanning the gap. Germline CDR1 and CDR2: SNHLY and FYNNEI.

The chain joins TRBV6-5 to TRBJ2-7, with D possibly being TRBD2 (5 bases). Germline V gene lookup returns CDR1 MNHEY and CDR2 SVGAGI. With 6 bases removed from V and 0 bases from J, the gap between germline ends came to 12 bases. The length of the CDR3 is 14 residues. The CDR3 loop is CASRLDWSSYEQYF. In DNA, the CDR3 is TGTGCCAGCAGACTAGACTGGAGCTCCTACGAGCAGTACTTC.

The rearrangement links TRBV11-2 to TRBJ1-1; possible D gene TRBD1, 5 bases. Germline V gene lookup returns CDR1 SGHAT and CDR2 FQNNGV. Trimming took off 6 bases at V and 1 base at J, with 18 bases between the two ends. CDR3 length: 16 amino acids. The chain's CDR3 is CASSPRTGGKNTEAFF. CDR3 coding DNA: TGTGCCAGCAGTCCGCGGACGGGGGGGAAGAACACTGAAGCTTTCTTT.

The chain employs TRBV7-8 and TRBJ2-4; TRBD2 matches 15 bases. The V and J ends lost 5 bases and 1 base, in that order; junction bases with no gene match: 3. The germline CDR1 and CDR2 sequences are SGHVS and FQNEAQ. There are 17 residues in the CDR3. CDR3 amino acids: CASSLGTSGRAKNIQYF. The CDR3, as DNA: TGTGCCAGCAGCCTCGGGACTAGCGGGAGGGCCAAAAACATTCAGTACTTC.

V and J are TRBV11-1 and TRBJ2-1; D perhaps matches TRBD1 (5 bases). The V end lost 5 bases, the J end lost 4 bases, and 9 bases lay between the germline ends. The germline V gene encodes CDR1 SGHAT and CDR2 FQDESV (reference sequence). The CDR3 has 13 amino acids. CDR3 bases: TGTGCCAGCAGCCAGGGCAGTTACAATGAGCAGTTCTTC. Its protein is CASSQGSYNEQFF.

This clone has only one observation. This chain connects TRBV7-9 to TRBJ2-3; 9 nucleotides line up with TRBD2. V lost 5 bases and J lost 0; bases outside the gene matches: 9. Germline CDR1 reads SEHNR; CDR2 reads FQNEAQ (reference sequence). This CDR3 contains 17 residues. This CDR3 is CASSRPLLAGSTDTQYF. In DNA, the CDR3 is TGTGCCAGCAGCCGCCCCCTACTAGCGGGTAGCACAGATACGCAGTATTTT.

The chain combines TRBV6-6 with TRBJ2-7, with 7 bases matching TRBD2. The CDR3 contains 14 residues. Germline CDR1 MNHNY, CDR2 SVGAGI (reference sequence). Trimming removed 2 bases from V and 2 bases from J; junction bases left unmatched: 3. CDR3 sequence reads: CASSYPSGTYEQYF. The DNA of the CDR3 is TGTGCCAGCAGTTACCCTAGCGGAACCTACGAGCAGTACTTC.